This TCR beta chain was recovered during a study of cytomegalovirus exposure and HLA in healthy donors. Points from the study as a whole: High specificity and sensitivity for cytomegalovirus status were reported for the classifier.

Comment on this clone: The target antigen is unknown.

Method: immunoSEQ multiplex PCR; TCRdb's copy keeps in-frame clones and lacks some. Here the sample spans some 180,000 clones, more than 75% being singletons. The validation cohort, a group of 90 to 150 subjects, included the donors and was separate from the roughly 720-subject first cohort. Trimming removed 0 bases at V and 4 bases at J, with 19 bases between. CDR3 length equals 18 residues. Germline V gives CDR1 MNHEY, CDR2 SMNVEV (reference sequence). V gene TRBV27 combines with J gene TRBJ1-5; D possibly corresponds to TRBD1 (6 bases). The sequence came from a man younger than 45 in good health and CMV-seropositive. The material sequenced was PBMCs. This chain's CDR3 is CASSLSIRGGQGNQPQHF. In DNA, the CDR3 is TGTGCCAGCAGTTTATCGATACGTGGGGGGCAGGGGAATCAGCCCCAGCATTTT.